This is a list of T cell receptor beta chains from one sample in a study of blood T cell repertoires in COVID-19. The method was immunoSEQ multiplex PCR; TCRdb's version includes in-frame clones alone and lacks a portion of them. Found here are about 94,000 clones, about 80% of them singletons; the top ten hold about 20%. The sequencing sample was made of peripheral blood. The origin of the receptors is a human donor in a cohort sampled during active COVID-19. CDR3s include the opening cysteine and the closing phenylalanine or tryptophan. Each record gives: D gene, J gene, V gene, clone size, CDR3 protein, CDR3 DNA. The D gene is left open where the match is weak. Clone size is not always given. Where it is, it says once, few, many or a class for expanded clones.

>.|TRBJ2-3|TRBV5-1|.
CASSTAGATSTDTQYF
TGCGCCAGCAGCACGGCGGGGGCAACCAGCACAGATACGCAGTATTTT
>.|TRBJ1-2|TRBV28|.
CASSSPERRGYGYTF
TGTGCCAGCAGTTCCCCCGAGCGCAGGGGCTATGGCTACACCTTC
>TRBD2|TRBJ2-7|TRBV19|once
CASSIEHGTSGSYEQYF
TGTGCCAGTAGTATAGAGCACGGGACTAGCGGCTCCTACGAGCAGTACTTC
>.|TRBJ2-1|TRBV7-8|.
CASSLGASGFDNEQFF
TGTGCCAGCAGCTTAGGGGCGAGCGGGTTTGACAATGAGCAGTTCTTC
>.|TRBJ1-6|TRBV28|.
CASSGGNNSPLHF
TGTGCCAGCAGCGGAGGGAATAATTCACCCCTCCACTTT
>.|TRBJ2-7|TRBV5-4|many
CASSLTGPSYEQYF
TGTGCCAGCAGCTTGACAGGACCATCCTACGAGCAGTACTTC
>.|TRBJ2-5|TRBV10-3|once
CAISSRGIQETQYF
TGTGCCATCAGTTCCCGGGGGATCCAAGAGACCCAGTACTTC
>.|TRBJ2-1|TRBV3-1/TRBV3-2|.
CASSHSELSRAYNEQFF
TGTGCCAGCAGCCACTCGGAACTATCGCGGGCATACAATGAGCAGTTCTTC
>TRBD1|TRBJ2-7|TRBV11-2|.
CASSWTGVARSGYEQYF
TGTGCCAGCAGCTGGACAGGGGTGGCGAGGTCGGGATACGAGCAGTACTTC
>.|TRBJ1-5|TRBV19|once
CASSISGGAWQPQHF
TGTGCCAGTAGTATCTCGGGGGGCGCTTGGCAGCCCCAGCATTTT
>TRBD1|TRBJ1-4|TRBV6-6|.
CASSSDRGGDEKLFF
TGTGCCAGCAGTTCCGACAGGGGAGGGGATGAAAAACTGTTTTTT
>.|TRBJ1-2|TRBV20-1|.
CTLGTHYGYTF
TGCACTCTGGGGACACACTATGGCTACACCTTC
>.|TRBJ1-2|TRBV29-1|.
CSVETGILRTF
TGCAGCGTTGAAACAGGCATCTTAAGGACCTTC
>.|TRBJ1-4|TRBV18|.
CASSPTGSTEKLFF
TGTGCCAGCTCACCTACAGGGAGTACAGAAAAACTGTTTTTT
>TRBD2|TRBJ2-7|TRBV19|.
CATRTSGRAGSYEQYF
TGTGCCACCAGGACTAGCGGGAGGGCGGGCTCCTACGAGCAGTACTTC
>.|TRBJ1-4|TRBV27|.
CASSLRGLRANEKLFF
TGTGCCAGCAGTTTACGAGGGTTACGGGCTAATGAAAAACTGTTTTTT
>TRBD1|TRBJ1-2|TRBV28|.
CASSLTGGFYGYTF
TGTGCCAGCAGTTTGACAGGGGGCTTCTATGGCTACACCTTC
>.|TRBJ2-7|TRBV3-1/TRBV3-2|once
CASSQDVYEQYF
TGTGCCAGCAGCCAAGACGTCTACGAGCAGTACTTC
>.|TRBJ2-3|TRBV6-6|.
CASSPNLSTDTQYF
TGTGCCAGCAGTCCTAACCTTAGCACAGATACGCAGTATTTT
>TRBD1|TRBJ2-2|TRBV5-1|.
CASSQGQGPIGELFF
TGCGCCAGCAGCCAGGGACAGGGGCCCATCGGGGAGCTGTTTTTT
>TRBD1|TRBJ2-7|TRBV6-5|.
CASSDRESAYEQYF
TGTGCCAGCAGCGACAGGGAGTCGGCCTACGAGCAGTACTTC
>TRBD1|TRBJ2-5|TRBV5-1|.
CASRPGQGETQYF
TGCGCCAGCAGGCCCGGACAGGGAGAGACCCAGTACTTC
>.|TRBJ1-1|TRBV12-3/TRBV12-4|once
CASSLVVGTEAFF
TGTGCCAGCAGTTTAGTAGTCGGGACAGAAGCTTTCTTT
>TRBD1|TRBJ1-1|TRBV7-3|.
CASSLDRATEAFF
TGTGCCAGCAGCCTTGACAGGGCCACTGAAGCTTTCTTT
>.|TRBJ2-7|TRBV28|.
CASSLSPGLSYEQYF
TGTGCCAGCAGTTTATCCCCGGGACTTTCCTACGAGCAGTACTTC
>TRBD2|TRBJ2-1|TRBV29-1|.
CSTSGSSYNEQFF
TGCAGCACAAGCGGGAGCTCCTACAATGAGCAGTTCTTC
>TRBD1|TRBJ1-1|TRBV7-2|.
CASTLGGGTGNRGAFF
TGTGCCAGCACCCTCGGGGGGGGGACAGGGAACAGGGGAGCTTTCTTT
>.|TRBJ1-2|TRBV28|.
CASSQVQSLNYGYTF
TGTGCCAGCAGCCAAGTACAAAGTTTGAACTATGGCTACACCTTC
>TRBD1|TRBJ1-6|TRBV2|.
CASRRQGAISPLHF
TGTGCCAGTCGAAGACAGGGGGCAATTTCACCCCTCCACTTT
>.|TRBJ2-3|TRBV6-5|.
CASSYGEDYTDTQYF
TGTGCCAGCAGTTACGGTGAGGACTACACAGATACGCAGTATTTT
>TRBD1|TRBJ2-3|TRBV12-3/TRBV12-4|.
CASRQGDTQYF
TGTGCCAGCAGACAGGGGGATACGCAGTATTTT
>TRBD1|TRBJ2-7|TRBV28|.
CASSWATGASNREQYF
TGTGCCAGCAGTTGGGCCACAGGGGCATCTAATCGCGAGCAGTACTTC
>.|TRBJ1-1|TRBV28|.
CASSFPLQGMNTEAFF
TGTGCCAGCAGTTTTCCCCTCCAGGGGATGAACACTGAAGCTTTCTTT
>.|TRBJ1-4|TRBV19|.
CASSPGTAGNEKLFF
TGTGCCAGTAGTCCCGGGACCGCGGGGAATGAAAAACTGTTTTTT
>TRBD1|TRBJ1-2|TRBV3-1/TRBV3-2|.
CASSQSGVGGAYGYTF
TGTGCCAGCAGCCAATCAGGGGTAGGGGGCGCGTATGGCTACACCTTC
>TRBD1|TRBJ2-4|TRBV11-2|.
CASSWTGLAKNIQYF
TGTGCCAGCAGCTGGACAGGGCTGGCCAAAAACATTCAGTACTTC
>TRBD1|TRBJ1-5|TRBV30|.
CAWSDTGGGHQPQHF
TGTGCCTGGAGTGATACAGGGGGGGGGCATCAGCCCCAGCATTTT
>TRBD2|TRBJ2-7|TRBV3-1/TRBV3-2|few
CASSQVPSWLAGIREQYF
TGTGCCAGCAGCCAAGTCCCGTCATGGCTAGCGGGAATAAGAGAGCAGTACTTC
>TRBD2|TRBJ2-7|TRBV4-1|.
CASSPPASGNIYEQYF
TGCGCCAGCAGCCCCCCCGCTAGCGGAAATATCTACGAGCAGTACTTC
>TRBD2|TRBJ2-5|TRBV7-2|.
CASSFQGGQETQYF
TGTGCCAGCAGCTTCCAGGGAGGGCAAGAGACCCAGTACTTC
>.|TRBJ1-5|TRBV4-1|.
CASSQDHGRSNQPQHF
TGCGCCAGCAGCCAAGATCATGGGAGAAGCAATCAGCCCCAGCATTTT
>TRBD2|TRBJ2-1|TRBV10-1|.
CASSEGGRGQFF
TGCGCCAGCAGTGAGGGCGGGAGAGGGCAGTTCTTC
>.|TRBJ2-7|TRBV5-1|.
CASSYGMGEQYF
TGCGCCAGCAGCTACGGGATGGGCGAGCAGTACTTC
>.|TRBJ2-3|TRBV27|.
CASSKGNPYDTQYF
TGTGCCAGCAGTAAGGGGAACCCATACGATACGCAGTATTTT
>.|TRBJ2-3|TRBV11-2|.
CASSFARVVADTQYF
TGTGCCAGCAGTTTTGCTCGTGTAGTTGCGGATACGCAGTATTTT
>TRBD1|TRBJ2-5|TRBV5-1|.
CASIPGQGPAKTQYF
TGCGCCAGCATCCCGGGACAGGGTCCTGCAAAGACCCAGTACTTC
>TRBD1|TRBJ2-3|TRBV11-2|few
CASSLETDRGRKDTQYF
TGTGCCAGCAGCTTAGAGACGGACAGGGGGCGTAAAGATACGCAGTATTTT
>.|TRBJ1-4|TRBV18|.
CASSPPQGVNEKLFF
TGTGCCAGCTCACCACCACAGGGCGTCAATGAAAAACTGTTTTTT